What follows are 27 T cell receptor beta chains derived from one specimen sequenced in a study of blood T cell repertoires in COVID-19. Using immunoSEQ multiplex PCR, the repertoire was profiled, and TCRdb retains in-frame clones only, with some absent. The sample includes 170,000 or so clones, 90% of them seen just once. Material: peripheral blood. These receptors were obtained from a man aged 50 or older with acute or convalescent COVID-19.

The chain carries TRBV6-1 and TRBJ2-1; TRBD2 matches at 8 bases. The V gene end was trimmed by 2 bases and the J gene end by 5 bases; junction bases not matched to a gene: 8. This CDR3 is built from 16 residues. The germline V gene encodes CDR1 MNHNS and CDR2 SASEGT. CDR3 coding DNA: TGTGCCAGCAGTGAAAGGGCGGGGGGACATAACAATGAGCAGTTCTTC. Residues: CASSERAGGHNNEQFF.

The V and J genes are TRBV7-2 and TRBJ2-5; 12 bases fit TRBD2. Germline lookup yields CDR1 SGHTA and CDR2 FQGNSA. Trimming at V came to 1 base and at J to 1 base, leaving 1 base not matched to a gene. The CDR3 is 16 amino acids. The chain's CDR3 is CASSLVLAGGQETQYF. CDR3 DNA: TGTGCCAGCAGCTTAGTACTAGCGGGGGGCCAAGAGACCCAGTACTTC.

The CDR3 sequence is CASSYSVTSGFDTQYF. The CDR3 bases are TGTGCCAGCAGTTACTCGGTGACTAGCGGGTTCGATACGCAGTATTTT. The chain combines TRBV6-2 or TRBV6-3 with TRBJ2-3, with 10 nucleotides matching TRBD2. CDR1 and CDR2 (germline): MNHEY, SVGEGT. The CDR3 totals 16 residues. The junction had 6 bases not matched to a gene; V was cut back by 0 bases and J by 6 bases.

The V gene is TRBV7-2, the J gene TRBJ1-2, with TRBD1 identical over 7 bases. V lost 0 bases and J lost 0; bases outside the gene matches: 10. The germline CDR1 and CDR2 sequences are SGHTA and FQGNSA. CDR3 length: 18 residues. In DNA form, the CDR3 reads TGTGCCAGCAGCTTAGCTCTTGGGGGGACAGCTTCTAACTATGGCTACACCTTC. Protein: CASSLALGGTASNYGYTF.

The genes are TRBV29-1 and TRBJ1-1, with 7 bases that match TRBD1. After removal of 8 bases from V and 1 base from J, the junction contained 7 bases not matched to a gene. Germline V CDR1 and CDR2: SQVTM, ANQGSEA. This CDR3 has 13 residues. CDR3 region: CSSGGLGNTEAFF. Here the CDR3 DNA reads TGCAGCTCAGGGGGTTTGGGGAACACTGAAGCTTTCTTT.

J is TRBJ2-1 and V is TRBV7-6, with a possible D match to TRBD1 (6 bases). This CDR3 is 11 amino acids long. V lost 5 bases and J lost 15, with 14 bases in between. The V gene's germline CDR1 is SGHVS and CDR2 FNYEAQ. The CDR3: CASSNREKRFF. As DNA, the CDR3 is TGTGCCAGCAGCAACAGGGAGAAGCGGTTCTTC.

The count of this clone is one. The chain employs TRBV27 and TRBJ1-1, with 10 bases lining up with TRBD1. The length of the CDR3 is 16 residues. Trimming at V came to 3 bases and at J to 5 bases, leaving 9 bases not matched to a gene. Germline-derived CDR1 and CDR2 are MNHEY and SMNVEV (reference sequence). The DNA for the CDR3 is TGTGCCAGCAGTTTCTACCCTCCGGGACAGGGGACTGAAGCTTTCTTT. Protein: CASSFYPPGQGTEAFF.

J is TRBJ2-6 and V is TRBV13; 7 nucleotides agree with TRBD1. In germline, CDR1 is PRHDT, CDR2 FYEKMQ (reference sequence). The length of the CDR3 is 16 residues. The V and J ends lost 5 bases and 2 bases, in that order; junction bases with no gene match: 6. The chain's CDR3 is CASSRNQGAGANVLTF. The CDR3, as DNA: TGTGCCAGCAGCCGCAACCAGGGGGCTGGGGCCAACGTCCTGACTTTC. The full variable domain, with the rest looked up from reference TRBV13 and TRBJ2-6, is AAGVIQSPRHLIKEKRETATLKCYPIPRHDTVYWYQQGPGQDPQFLISFYEKMQSDKGSIPDRFSAQQFSDYHSELNMSSLELGDSALYFCASSRNQGAGANVLTFGAGSRLTVL.

This chain joins TRBV7-2 and TRBJ2-5; TRBD2 aligns across 7 bases. CDR1 is SGHTA and CDR2 is FQGNSA in the germline V gene. With 5 bases clipped from V and 1 base from J, the junction kept 7 bases outside the gene matches. This CDR3 is 15 amino acids long. This CDR3 is CASSRRRGVQETQYF. The CDR3 DNA reads TGTGCCAGCAGCCGTAGACGGGGGGTCCAAGAGACCCAGTACTTC.

Remarks on this clone: At the DNA level, this CDR3 is encoded by other sequences in the same sample as well. The chain joins TRBV29-1 to TRBJ2-7, with 9 bases identical to TRBD2. Germline V gene lookup returns CDR1 SQVTM and CDR2 ANQGSEA. The CDR3 covers 12 residues. Losses at the gene ends were 5 bases for V and 3 bases for J; bases not matched to a gene: 2. The CDR3 nucleotides read TGCAGCGTTCATAGCGGGAGCTACGAGCAGTACTTC. Amino acids: CSVHSGSYEQYF.

The gene calls are TRBV7-8 and TRBJ2-5; TRBD1 matches at 9 bases. The CDR3 is 16 residues long. Germline lookup yields CDR1 SGHVS and CDR2 FQNEAQ. J lost 3 bases, V lost 5 bases, and 10 bases had no gene match. The CDR3 DNA reads as TGTGCCAGCAGCCCGGGCGACAGGGGGTTAGAAGAGACCCAGTACTTC. Protein sequence: CASSPGDRGLEETQYF.

This chain connects TRBV4-1 to TRBJ2-5; D possibly corresponds to TRBD2 (5 bases). The CDR3 loop spans 18 amino acids. The V and J ends lost 0 bases and 4 bases respectively, with 21 bases between them. CDR1 and CDR2 from the germline V gene are MGHRA and YSYEKL. CDR3 coding DNA: TGCGCCAGCAGCCAAGAGGATACCGCCCTAGGTCGGGGAGAGACCCAGTACTTC. Its translation: CASSQEDTALGRGETQYF.

The CDR3 loop is CASSLGDGRTEAFF. In nucleotides, the CDR3 is TGTGCCAGCTCATTAGGAGACGGTCGCACTGAAGCTTTCTTT. This chain connects TRBV18 to TRBJ1-1, with unresolved D. The germline V and J ends were trimmed by 5 bases and 4 bases, with 14 bases remaining between them. The germline gives CDR1 KGHSH, CDR2 LQKENI. The CDR3 spans 14 residues. Supplemented by reference TRBV18 and TRBJ1-1, the full variable domain reads NAGVMQNPRHLVRRRGQEARLRCSPMKGHSHVYWYRQLPEEGLKFMVYLQKENIIDESGMPKERFSAEFPKEGPSILRIQQVVRGDSAAYFCASSLGDGRTEAFFGQGTRLTVV.

The chain combines TRBV19 with TRBJ2-3; possibly TRBD2 for D (6 bases). CDR3 length: 15 residues. The V end lost 1 base, the J end lost 1 base, and 9 bases lay between the germline ends. The germline CDR1 and CDR2 sequences are LNHDA and SQIVND (reference sequence). DNA for the CDR3: TGTGCCAGTAGTATAGTAGGGACTGGCACAGATACGCAGTATTTT. It encodes CASSIVGTGTDTQYF.

The V gene is TRBV4-3, the J gene TRBJ2-5; the D gene is possibly TRBD2 (6 bases). This CDR3 region has 14 residues. V was pared by 4 bases and J by 3 bases, with 12 bases between. Germline V gene lookup returns CDR1 LGHNA and CDR2 YSLEER. The CDR3 loop reads CASSRGVREETQYF. The DNA of the CDR3 is TGCGCCAGCAGCCGCGGGGTGCGGGAAGAGACCCAGTACTTC.

This sequence joins TRBV5-8 and TRBJ2-4; 7 bases line up with TRBD1. This CDR3 comprises 14 residues. The germline CDR1 and CDR2 sequences are SGHTS and YDEGEE. Trimming took 0 bases from V and 4 from J; bases not matched to a gene: 1. The CDR3 DNA reads TGTGCCAGCAGCTTGGACAGGGGAAAAAACATTCAGTACTTC. Translated, it gives CASSLDRGKNIQYF.

The table lists this clone with a count of one. The chain joins TRBV24-1 to TRBJ2-3; TRBD1 agrees at 9 bases. From germline, CDR1 is KGHDR and CDR2 SFDVKD. This CDR3 region has 16 residues. J gave up 4 bases and V 7 bases, and 11 bases lay outside the gene matches. The CDR3 DNA follows: TGTGCCACCAGGGCTCGACAGGGGGAGATTGCAGATACGCAGTATTTT. Translating gives CATRARQGEIADTQYF.

The chain joins TRBV5-1 to TRBJ1-4; 11 nucleotides match TRBD1. Germline V lookup: CDR1 SGHRS, CDR2 YFSETQ. Trimming removed 2 bases from V and 3 bases from J; junction bases left unmatched: 9. This CDR3 has 18 amino acids. CDR3 in amino acids: CASSLGQGAFLSNEKLFF. DNA of the CDR3: TGCGCCAGCAGCTTAGGACAGGGGGCGTTTCTATCTAATGAAAAACTGTTTTTT.

The chain employs TRBV10-3 and TRBJ2-5; D not resolved. Germline V lookup: CDR1 ENHRY, CDR2 SYGVKD. The CDR3 is 14 amino acids. V lost 4 bases and J 4 bases, leaving 13 bases between the germline ends. The DNA of the CDR3 is TGTGCCATCAGTGCGTCAGGAGTCGGAGAGACCCAGTACTTC. As protein: CAISASGVGETQYF.

The chain uses TRBV4-3 and TRBJ1-2, with D possibly matching TRBD1 (5 bases). V lost 3 bases to trimming and J lost 2 bases, with 13 bases between them. Germline V CDR1 and CDR2: LGHNA, YSLEER. The CDR3 loop spans 15 amino acids. The CDR3 sequence: CASSHSSGGNYGYTF. In nucleotides, the CDR3 is TGCGCCAGCAGCCATTCGTCTGGGGGGAACTATGGCTACACCTTC.

The chain recombines TRBV13 with TRBJ2-7; perhaps TRBD2 as D (6 bases). Trimming removed 1 base from V and 7 bases from J, with 14 bases in between. Germline values: CDR1 PRHDT, CDR2 FYEKMQ (reference sequence). There are 14 residues in the CDR3. CDR3 sequence (DNA): TGTGCCAGCAGCTTAGAGCGGCGGGGTGGGGAGCAGTACTTC. Its translation: CASSLERRGGEQYF.

The rearrangement joins TRBV5-4 to TRBJ2-5; no firm D call. The CDR3 runs to 13 residues. V was shortened by 3 bases and J by 2 bases, with 8 bases between the two germline ends. From germline, CDR1 is SGHNT and CDR2 YYREEE (reference sequence). Written as DNA, the CDR3 is TGTGCCAGCAGCTCCTTACTACAAGAGACCCAGTACTTC. Residues: CASSSLLQETQYF.

The gene calls are TRBV6-4 and TRBJ2-7, with 13 nucleotides matching TRBD2. The V and J ends lost 7 bases and 0 bases, in that order; junction bases with no gene match: 12. Germline V gives CDR1 MRHNA, CDR2 SNTAGT. The CDR3 has 18 residues. In DNA, the CDR3 is TGTGCCAGCATTTCCGGGGGGACTAGCGGGAAACTCTCCTACGAGCAGTACTTC. Its translation is CASISGGTSGKLSYEQYF.

This chain connects TRBV19 to TRBJ1-1; D gene uncertain. The CDR3 is 13 amino acids. Germline V CDR1 and CDR2: LNHDA, SQIVND (reference sequence). Trimming left V 9 bases short and J 5 bases short, with 16 bases between. The CDR3 region has the DNA TGTGCCAGCCTTGGAGGGTTCTGGACTGAAGCTTTCTTT. Protein product: CASLGGFWTEAFF.

The J gene is TRBJ1-1, the V gene TRBV5-1; 8 bases align to TRBD1. Per the germline V gene, CDR1 is SGHRS and CDR2 is YFSETQ. CDR3 length: 15 amino acids. Unmatched junction bases numbered 2, after V lost 0 bases and J lost 1 base. The DNA of the CDR3 is TGCGCCAGCAGCTTGGGGGGACAGGCGAACACTGAAGCTTTCTTT. It encodes CASSLGGQANTEAFF.

CDR3 loop: CASSLRQGTNTEAFF. The CDR3 bases are TGTGCCAGCAGTTTAAGACAGGGAACGAACACTGAAGCTTTCTTT. The chain recombines TRBV6-6 with TRBJ1-1, with 7 bases lining up with TRBD1. Trimming took 4 bases from V and 1 from J; bases not matched to a gene: 6. CDR1 is MNHNY, CDR2 SVGAGI, per germline (reference sequence). This CDR3 spans 15 amino acids.

The J gene is TRBJ1-6, the V gene TRBV27, with 7 bases lining up with TRBD1. Germline CDR1 and CDR2: MNHEY and SMNVEV (reference sequence). The CDR3 length is 13 residues. The V gene end was trimmed by 8 bases and the J gene end by 6 bases; junction bases not matched to a gene: 4. CDR3 loop: CASSTGLNSPLHF. Written as DNA, the CDR3 is TGTGCCAGCTCGACAGGGCTTAATTCACCCCTCCACTTT.